The source of this T cell receptor beta chain is a study of T cell changes during pregnancy in multiple sclerosis. Using immunoSEQ multiplex PCR, the repertoire was profiled, and TCRdb retains in-frame clones only, with some absent. The data hold approximately 30,000 clones, with 75% to 90% observed a single time. Trimming removed 0 bases at V and 3 bases at J, with 6 bases between. Germline CDR1 is SGHVS and CDR2 is FQNEAQ. The CDR3 is 13 amino acids. This sequence joins TRBV7-8 and TRBJ2-7, with no clear D. The source was CD4+ T cells from peripheral blood mononuclear cells, collected in the first trimester of pregnancy. This TCR was recovered from a female donor in good health, enrolled as a control in a pregnancy study. CDR3 sequence: CASSLAQYYEQYF. DNA for the CDR3: TGTGCCAGCAGCTTAGCACAGTACTACGAGCAGTACTTC.